This T cell receptor beta chain was sequenced in a study of blood T cell repertoires in COVID-19. The wider study: Acute-phase and convalescent COVID-19 samples originated in the United States, Italy and Spain. Sources were T cells, B-cell-depleted T cells, or PBMCs; the material itself was cDNA or gDNA.

In the original workflow: Estimates of nucleated cell counts were drawn from the amplification of reference gene primers. TCRdb keeps only in-frame clones here, not all; method: immunoSEQ multiplex PCR. The DNA was the basis for D and trimming; V, J and clone size are from that table. The sample has 180,000 or so clones, about four fifths seen once. Trimming removed 0 bases from V and 2 bases from J, with 11 bases in between. This CDR3 has 16 residues. From germline, CDR1 is SGHTA and CDR2 FQGTGA. This chain uses TRBV7-3 with TRBJ2-1; D gene ambiguous. The receptor comes from a man aged 35-49 years who had recovered from COVID-19. Sequences were obtained from peripheral blood. Here the CDR3 reads CASSLTGRNPYNEQFF. Written as DNA, the CDR3 is TGTGCCAGCAGCTTAACGGGCCGAAATCCCTACAATGAGCAGTTCTTC. Combining the CDR3 with reference TRBV7-3 and TRBJ2-1 gives the whole variable domain GAGVSQTPSNKVTEKGKYVELRCDPISGHTALYWYRQSLGQGPEFLIYFQGTGAADDSGLPNDRFFAVRPEGSVSTLKIQRTERGDSAVYLCASSLTGRNPYNEQFFGPGTRLTVL.